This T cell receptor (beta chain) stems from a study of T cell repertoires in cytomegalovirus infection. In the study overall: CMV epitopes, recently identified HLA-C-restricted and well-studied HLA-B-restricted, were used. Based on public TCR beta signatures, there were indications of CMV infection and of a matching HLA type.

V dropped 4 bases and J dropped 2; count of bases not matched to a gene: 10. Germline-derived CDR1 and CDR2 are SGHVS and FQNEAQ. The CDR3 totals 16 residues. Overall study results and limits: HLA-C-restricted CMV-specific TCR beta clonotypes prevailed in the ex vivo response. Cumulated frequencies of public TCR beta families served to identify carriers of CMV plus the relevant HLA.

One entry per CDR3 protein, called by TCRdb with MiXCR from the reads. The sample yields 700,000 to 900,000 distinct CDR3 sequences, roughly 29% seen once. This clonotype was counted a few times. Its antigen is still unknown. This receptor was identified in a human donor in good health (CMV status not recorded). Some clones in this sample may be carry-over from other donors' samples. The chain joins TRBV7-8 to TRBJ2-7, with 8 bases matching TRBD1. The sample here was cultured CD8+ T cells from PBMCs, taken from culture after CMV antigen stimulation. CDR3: CASSYFRDRSTYEQYF. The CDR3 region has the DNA TGTGCCAGCAGCTATTTCCGGGACAGGTCAACCTACGAGCAGTACTTC.